This T cell receptor (beta chain) comes out of a study of cytomegalovirus exposure and HLA in healthy donors. In the study overall: From HLA-typed donors, an early data release held around 80 million unique TCRs. Study outcomes and limitations: Follow-up analysis seemed to connect common viral pathogens with several of the most significant clusters identified. A missense variant in DCLRE1C was later tied to TCR beta V- and J-gene trimming.

PCR was performed using 60 Vbeta and 13 Jbeta primers. The repertoire was sequenced with immunoSEQ multiplex PCR; TCRdb's copy has only in-frame clones and lacks some. Of 90,000 to 130,000 clones detected, 79% appear once; the ten largest clones hold just under 3%. This clone was counted only a few times. Its target is not known. Germline V CDR1 and CDR2: LGHNT, FRNRAP. The CDR3 totals 14 residues. The ends were cut back, 3 bases at V and 7 bases at J, with 16 bases in the middle. The chain uses TRBV12-5 and TRBJ2-7, with D possibly TRBD1 on 6 matching bases. Sequencing was done on a sample of PBMCs. This TCR was sampled from a woman aged 18 to 35 in good health and CMV-seropositive. The CDR3 here is CASGLSTGPWEQYF. The DNA for the CDR3 is TGTGCTAGTGGTTTATCAACAGGGCCCTGGGAGCAGTACTTC. The entire variable domain, with the rest obtained from reference TRBV12-5 and TRBJ2-7, is as follows: DARVTQTPRHKVTEMGQEVTMRCQPILGHNTVFWYRQTMMQGLELLAYFRNRAPLDDSGMPKDRFSAEMPDATLATLKIQPSEPRDSAVYFCASGLSTGPWEQYFGPGTRLTVT.